This TCR beta chain was found in a study of blood T cell repertoires in COVID-19. At the level of the study: From the United States, Italy and Spain came samples of acute and convalescent COVID-19. T cells, B-cell-depleted T cells, or PBMCs provided the cDNA or gDNA that served as material.

The CDR3 contains 15 residues. Trimming removed 7 bases at V and 2 bases at J, with 16 bases between. Germline V gene lookup returns CDR1 SNHLY and CDR2 FYNNEI. Original processing methods: Amplification of reference gene primers provided the estimated nucleated cell counts. TCRdb's copy holds only in-frame clones and misses some; the assay was immunoSEQ multiplex PCR. The V and J calls and clone size come from that table; D and trimming were worked out from the DNA. The data contain about 200,000 clones, 82% of them seen just once; the ten biggest clones take up approximately 7.2%. The J gene is TRBJ2-3, the V gene TRBV2, with a tentative D call TRBD2 (5 bases). Sequenced sample: peripheral blood. The receptor comes from a human donor with acute or convalescent COVID-19. The donor label of this sample is uncertain. The CDR3 region is CASKFGGLITDTQYF. CDR3 DNA: TGTGCCAGCAAGTTTGGAGGTCTCATCACAGATACGCAGTATTTT.